Below, 28 T cell receptor beta chains from the same sample are listed, as sequenced in a study of control samples from healthy donors and cancer patients. The table came from immunoSEQ multiplex PCR; TCRdb's copy has only in-frame clones and leaves some out. The sample lists approximately 87,000 clones, 85% to 90% occurring once. The sample consisted of blood. Receptors originate from a woman aged 50 to 65 in good health.

This clone has more than one count but fewer than ten. This chain links TRBV5-6 with TRBJ1-5; D unresolved. The CDR3 length is 12 residues. Trimming took off 3 bases at V and 7 bases at J, with 8 bases between the two ends. The germline CDR1 and CDR2 sequences are SGHDT and YYEEEE. CDR3 loop: CASSSSGQPQHF. The DNA for the CDR3 is TGTGCCAGCAGCTCCTCCGGGCAGCCCCAGCATTTT.

The chain recombines TRBV6-5 with TRBJ2-3, with D uncertain. The V gene's germline CDR1 is MNHEY and CDR2 SVGAGI. The CDR3 runs 12 residues. Trimming stripped 4 bases from V and 2 bases from J, with 4 bases between. The CDR3 loop is CASSLYTDTQYF. The CDR3 nucleotides are TGTGCCAGCAGTTTATACACAGATACGCAGTATTTT.

The CDR3 spells CASRPGGGTEAFF. The CDR3 nucleotides read TGTGCCAGCAGACCGGGTGGTGGCACTGAAGCTTTCTTT. The chain is built from TRBV6-6 and TRBJ1-1; D unclear. This CDR3 has 13 amino acids. Germline CDR1 reads MNHNY; CDR2 reads SVGAGI (reference sequence). V lost 6 bases to trimming and J lost 4 bases, with 12 bases between them.

This chain's CDR3 is CASSLAVLKNEQFF. The CDR3 region has the DNA TGTGCCAGCAGCTTAGCGGTTTTGAAAAATGAGCAGTTCTTC. The J gene is TRBJ2-1, the V gene TRBV11-3; no clear D gene. CDR1 and CDR2 (germline): SGHNT, YENEEA. This CDR3 region has 14 residues. Between the trimmed V and J ends, which lost 1 base and 7 bases, there was a span of 11 bases. The whole variable domain, remainder taken from reference TRBV11-3 and TRBJ2-1, is EAGVVQSPRYKIIEKKQPVAFWCNPISGHNTLYWYLQNLGQGPELLIRYENEEAVDDSQLPKDRFSAERLKGVDSTLKIQPAELGDSAVYLCASSLAVLKNEQFFGPGTRLTVL.

As for this clone: One end of the junction varies from germline; a read error may be responsible. The chain uses TRBV7-9 and TRBJ1-1, with 7 bases that match TRBD1. The CDR3 is 16 amino acids. Germline loops: CDR1 SEHNR, CDR2 FQNEAQ (reference sequence). CDR3 amino acids: CASTTGKRGPNTEVFF. The CDR3 coding sequence is TGTGCCAGCACCACCGGAAAGAGGGGGCCGAACACTGAAGTTTTCTTT.

The V and J genes are TRBV18 and TRBJ2-1, with D possibly matching TRBD1 (6 bases). The V gene lost 3 bases and the J gene lost 0 bases, with 9 bases spanning the gap. Germline CDR1 and CDR2: KGHSH and LQKENI. The CDR3 covers 15 residues. CDR3 sequence reads: CASSPGASSYNEQFF. Here the CDR3 DNA reads TGTGCCAGCTCACCGGGGGCCAGCTCCTACAATGAGCAGTTCTTC.

This clone was seen once. The chain links TRBV5-1 to TRBJ2-7; unclear D gene. Germline assignment: CDR1 SGHRS and CDR2 YFSETQ. V was shortened by 0 bases and J by 2 bases, with 9 bases between the two germline ends. CDR3 length: 14 amino acids. The CDR3 reads CASSLATTPYEQYF. In nucleotides, the CDR3 is TGCGCCAGCAGCTTGGCCACCACCCCCTACGAGCAGTACTTC.

This clone was detected once. The chain has TRBV4-2 and TRBJ2-3, with D possibly being TRBD1 (6 bases). Trimming shortened V by 5 bases and J by 3 bases, and 15 bases separated the two germline ends. Germline CDR1 reads LGHNA; CDR2 reads YNFKEQ. This CDR3 has 15 residues. CDR3 sequence: CASSAQQGVTDTQYF. Here the CDR3 DNA reads TGTGCCAGCAGCGCACAACAGGGAGTGACAGATACGCAGTATTTT.

This clone was counted between two and nine times. The chain has TRBV23-1 and TRBJ2-7; 8 positions agree with TRBD2. TRBV23-1 is treated as an ORF (open reading frame) with a function not yet certain. The V gene end was trimmed by 1 base and the J gene end by 3 bases; junction bases not matched to a gene: 5. CDR3 length: 15 amino acids. The CDR3 is CASSQFPGGDYEQYF. In DNA, the CDR3 is TGCGCCAGCAGTCAATTCCCCGGGGGGGACTACGAGCAGTACTTC.

The chain uses TRBV19 and TRBJ2-7, with a possible D match to TRBD2 (5 bases). Germline-derived CDR1 and CDR2 are LNHDA and SQIVND (reference sequence). The ends were cut back, 3 bases at V and 0 bases at J, with 9 bases in the middle. CDR3 length: 14 residues. The CDR3 region has the DNA TGTGCCAGTAGTATCTGGGAGTTCTCCTACGAGCAGTACTTC. Its protein product is CASSIWEFSYEQYF.

The rearrangement links TRBV6-5 to TRBJ2-3, with 8 bases fitting TRBD2. Germline V gives CDR1 MNHEY, CDR2 SVGAGI. V lost 2 bases, J lost 1 base, and 2 bases stayed unmatched. This CDR3 comprises 15 residues. CDR3 DNA sequence: TGTGCCAGCAGTTACGGGCGGGGGGGCACAGATACGCAGTATTTT. It specifies CASSYGRGGTDTQYF.

The chain employs TRBV7-2 and TRBJ1-1, with 9 positions matching TRBD1. The germline V gene has CDR1 SGHTA and CDR2 FQGNSA. V dropped 4 bases and J dropped 8; count of bases not matched to a gene: 11. The CDR3 spans 15 residues. CDR3 protein: CASSSNRGQGSEAFF. CDR3 DNA: TGTGCCAGCAGCTCCAACAGGGGGCAAGGTTCCGAAGCTTTCTTT.

This chain joins TRBV19 and TRBJ1-2; D is perhaps TRBD1 (5 bases). The CDR3 has 14 amino acids. V lost 10 bases and J lost 4, with 19 bases in between. Germline V gene data show CDR1 as LNHDA and CDR2 as SQIVND (reference sequence). This chain's CDR3 is CATLSRGGSYGYTF. The DNA of the CDR3 is TGTGCCACCCTCTCTAGGGGAGGATCCTATGGCTACACCTTC.

The chain recombines TRBV25-1 with TRBJ1-2; D is unresolved. Trimming stripped 3 bases from V and 4 bases from J, with 9 bases between. Germline V CDR1 and CDR2: MGHDK, SYGVNS. This CDR3 has 13 amino acids. The CDR3 coding sequence is TGTGCCAGCAGTGACTATCGTACCTATGGCTACACCTTC. Residues: CASSDYRTYGYTF.

As for this clone: Different DNA sequences within this sample yield the same CDR3. V and J are TRBV14 and TRBJ1-3, with D unclear. V lost 6 bases and J lost 1, with 10 bases in between. CDR1 and CDR2 from the germline V gene are SGHDN and FVKESK. The CDR3 is 14 amino acids. CDR3 DNA: TGTGCCAGCAGTCCCGGGTCTTCTGGAAACACCATATATTTT. Its protein product is CASSPGSSGNTIYF.

The V and J genes are TRBV27 and TRBJ2-1; 16 bases map to TRBD2. In germline, CDR1 is MNHEY, CDR2 SMNVEV (reference sequence). The CDR3 loop spans 16 amino acids. The junction had 9 bases not matched to a gene; V was cut back by 4 bases and J by 12 bases. CDR3 loop: CASSSSGTSGRGGQFF. The CDR3 DNA follows: TGTGCCAGCAGTTCGTCCGGGACTAGCGGGAGGGGGGGGCAGTTCTTC.

As for this clone: A read error may account for a junction end that differs from germline. The chain recombines TRBV7-7 with TRBJ2-1; D is perhaps TRBD2 (6 bases). From germline, CDR1 is SSHAT and CDR2 FNYEAQ (reference sequence). The CDR3 consists of 13 residues. The CDR3 region has the DNA TGTGCTAGCAGCTACCGCGGGAACAATGAGCAGTTCTTC. Translation gives CASSYRGNNEQFF.

V gene TRBV5-6 combines with J gene TRBJ2-3; no clear D gene. This CDR3 comprises 19 residues. Germline CDR1 and CDR2: SGHDT and YYEEEE. V was cut by 3 bases and J by 2 bases, with 25 bases left in between. For the CDR3, the DNA is TGTGCCAGCAGCTCACCGCCCAGTGGTGCGTCACGGGCCACAGATACGCAGTATTTT. Translated: CASSSPPSGASRATDTQYF.

V gene TRBV5-5 combines with J gene TRBJ1-5; 9 positions match TRBD1. J was trimmed by 1 base and V by 3 bases; bases with no gene match: 2. This CDR3 has 15 residues. Germline values: CDR1 SGHKS, CDR2 YYEKEE (reference sequence). CDR3 in amino acids: CASSSQGASNQPQHF. The CDR3 DNA sequence: TGTGCCAGCAGCTCACAGGGGGCAAGCAATCAGCCCCAGCATTTT.

The rearrangement links TRBV6-6 to TRBJ1-2, with D possibly matching TRBD1 (5 bases). V was clipped by 2 bases and J by 4 bases, with 14 bases between them. This CDR3 has 15 amino acids. Germline V gene lookup returns CDR1 MNHNY and CDR2 SVGAGI (reference sequence). The CDR3 nucleotides are TGTGCCAGCAGTTACGACAGACCCCTTGTCTATGGCTACACCTTC. Its protein product is CASSYDRPLVYGYTF.

The rearrangement joins TRBV4-3 to TRBJ2-1; either TRBD1 or TRBD2 may fit D (6 bases each). The CDR3 extends over 17 amino acids. Germline lookup yields CDR1 LGHNA and CDR2 YSLEER. Trimming left V 1 base short and J 3 bases short, with 16 bases between. In DNA form, the CDR3 reads TGCGCCAGCAGCCAAGCCGTGGGGGGCAACTACTACAATGAGCAGTTCTTC. Encoded protein: CASSQAVGGNYYNEQFF.

V is TRBV15 and J is TRBJ1-1; weak D call: TRBD1 (5 bases). The CDR3 contains 13 residues. From germline, CDR1 is LNHNV and CDR2 YYDKDF (reference sequence). V lost 0 bases and J lost 6, with 8 bases in between. The CDR3 sequence is CATSREGPPEAFF. For the CDR3, the DNA is TGTGCCACCAGCAGAGAGGGACCCCCTGAAGCTTTCTTT.

The table lists this clone with a count of one. This chain connects TRBV11-3 to TRBJ2-5; TRBD1 is a possible D gene (6 bases). CDR3 length: 16 residues. With 1 base removed from V and 5 bases from J, the gap between germline ends came to 17 bases. Germline lookup yields CDR1 SGHNT and CDR2 YENEEA. CDR3 coding DNA: TGTGCCAGCAGCTTAGGGGGGTACAGGGAAGGTGAGACCCAGTACTTC. Translating it yields CASSLGGYREGETQYF.

V is TRBV11-2 and J is TRBJ2-2; possible D gene TRBD2, 6 bases. Per the germline V gene, CDR1 is SGHAT and CDR2 is FQNNGV. Trimming took off 8 bases at V and 2 bases at J, with 18 bases between the two ends. The CDR3 length is 16 residues. CDR3 in DNA: TGTGCCAGCTCGCTTGCGCGCGGGACTAACACCGGGGAGCTGTTTTTT. Residues: CASSLARGTNTGELFF.

The chain couples TRBV2 to TRBJ1-2, with D possibly TRBD1 on 5 matching bases. This CDR3 spans 11 amino acids. In germline, CDR1 is SNHLY, CDR2 FYNNEI. Trimming took off 7 bases at V and 4 bases at J, with 7 bases between the two ends. In nucleotides, the CDR3 is TGTGCCAGCAAGGGGTCCTATGGCTACACCTTC. Translation gives CASKGSYGYTF.

V is TRBV7-2 and J is TRBJ2-3; 8 bases agree with TRBD2. CDR3 length: 16 amino acids. CDR1 and CDR2 from the germline V gene are SGHTA and FQGNSA. Trimming cost V 4 bases and J 3 bases; bases outside gene matches: 9. The chain's CDR3 is CASSSRTSLGTDTQYF. Written as DNA, the CDR3 is TGTGCCAGCAGCTCGAGGACTAGCTTGGGAACAGATACGCAGTATTTT.

This sequence joins TRBV6-6 and TRBJ1-1; the D is unclear. The CDR3 has 13 amino acids. CDR1 MNHNY and CDR2 SVGAGI come from the germline V gene (reference sequence). V dropped 0 bases and J dropped 11 bases, with 13 bases sitting between them. The CDR3 sequence is CASSYSDNPGAFF. CDR3 nucleotide sequence: TGTGCCAGCAGTTACTCAGACAACCCGGGGGCTTTCTTT.

The J gene is TRBJ1-5, the V gene TRBV6-5; D gene unclear. Looked up from germline, CDR1 is MNHEY and CDR2 is SVGAGI. V gave up 2 bases and J gave up 3 bases, with 8 bases separating them. The length of the CDR3 is 14 residues. The CDR3, as DNA: TGTGCCAGCAGTTACGGAGGACCCAATCAGCCCCAGCATTTT. As protein: CASSYGGPNQPQHF.